The sequence of this T cell receptor beta chain was determined in a study of tumor-infiltrating lymphocytes in oesophageal squamous cell carcinoma. MiXCR was run by TCRdb on the PCR reads, yielding one entry per CDR3 protein. In the table there are roughly 11,000 distinct CDR3 sequences, around three fifths of which are singletons. The CDR3 covers 16 residues. Germline loops: CDR1 LGHNA, CDR2 YSLEER. V lost 0 bases, J lost 7 bases, and 17 bases lay in between. The chain couples TRBV4-3 to TRBJ2-3, with D perhaps TRBD2 (5 bases). This sequence was found in a male donor with esophageal squamous cell carcinoma. The sequencing input was esophageal tumor tissue. The CDR3 DNA is TGCGCCAGCAGCCAAGATCGAGCGGTCCCTGGAAATACGCAGTATTTT. This translates into CASSQDRAVPGNTQYF.